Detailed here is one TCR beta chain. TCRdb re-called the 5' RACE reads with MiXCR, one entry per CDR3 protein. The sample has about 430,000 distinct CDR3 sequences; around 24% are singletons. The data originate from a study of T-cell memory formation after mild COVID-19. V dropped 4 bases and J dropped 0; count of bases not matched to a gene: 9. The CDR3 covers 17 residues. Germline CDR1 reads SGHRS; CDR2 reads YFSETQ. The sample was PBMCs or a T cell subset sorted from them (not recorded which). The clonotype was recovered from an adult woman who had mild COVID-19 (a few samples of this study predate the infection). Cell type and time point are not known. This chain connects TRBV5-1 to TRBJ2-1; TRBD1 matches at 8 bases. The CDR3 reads CASSPVGQESSYNEQFF. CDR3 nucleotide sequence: TGCGCCAGCAGCCCGGTGGGACAGGAGAGCTCCTACAATGAGCAGTTCTTC.